One sample yielded the 31 T cell receptor beta chains listed below, sequenced in a study of control samples from healthy donors and cancer patients. Assay used: immunoSEQ multiplex PCR; TCRdb lists only in-frame clones, some missing. The sample consists of around 43,000 clones, 92% of them appearing once. Specimen: blood. Receptor source: a woman aged 50 to 60 in good health.

The rearrangement links TRBV3-1 (or the pseudogene TRBV3-2) to TRBJ2-5; D remains unclear. CDR1 and CDR2 (germline): LGHDT, YNNKEL (reference sequence). V was shortened by 1 base and J by 4 bases, with 7 bases between the two germline ends. The CDR3 is made up of 13 amino acids. The CDR3 protein is CASSQGAAETQYF. CDR3 DNA sequence: TGTGCCAGCAGCCAAGGGGCAGCAGAGACCCAGTACTTC.

The CDR3 here is CASSKGTGVPNTEAFF. As DNA, the CDR3 is TGTGCCAGCAGCAAAGGGACAGGGGTTCCGAACACTGAAGCTTTCTTT. The rearrangement joins TRBV7-2 to TRBJ1-1, with 10 positions matching TRBD1. There are 16 residues in the CDR3. V lost 5 bases, J lost 1 base, and 7 bases stayed unmatched. The germline V gene has CDR1 SGHTA and CDR2 FQGNSA.

This chain connects TRBV6-2 or TRBV6-3 to TRBJ2-1, with 7 bases fitting TRBD1. CDR3 size: 14 residues. From germline, CDR1 is MNHEY and CDR2 SVGEGT. V dropped 5 bases and J dropped 5; count of bases not matched to a gene: 6. The CDR3 DNA follows: TGTGCCAGCAGTCCCATCGGGACAGACAATGAGCAGTTCTTC. Translation gives CASSPIGTDNEQFF.

This sequence joins TRBV15 and TRBJ1-5, with TRBD1 matching 7 bases. This CDR3 region has 14 residues. V gave up 0 bases and J gave up 7 bases; unmatched junction bases: 3. CDR1 LNHNV and CDR2 YYDKDF come from the germline V gene (reference sequence). In nucleotides, the CDR3 is TGTGCCACCAGCAGAGATCCCAGGGGGCAGCCCCAGCATTTT. Translating gives CATSRDPRGQPQHF.

V is TRBV15 and J is TRBJ2-5; possibly TRBD1 for D (6 bases). V was clipped by 3 bases and J by 4 bases, with 15 bases between them. The length of the CDR3 is 15 residues. CDR1 and CDR2 (germline): LNHNV, YYDKDF (reference sequence). The CDR3 DNA reads TGTGCCACCAGCAGCCACAGGGTTTCCTCAGAGACCCAGTACTTC. Its protein product is CATSSHRVSSETQYF.

The chain recombines TRBV6-2 or TRBV6-3 with TRBJ1-5; D not certain. The CDR3 length is 13 residues. Germline CDR1 and CDR2: MNHEY and SVGEGT. The V end lost 3 bases, the J end lost 7 bases, and 10 bases lay between the germline ends. The CDR3 DNA reads as TGTGCCAGCAGTTATGGGCAGCGCCAGCCCCAGCATTTT. Translated: CASSYGQRQPQHF.

The chain uses TRBV19 and TRBJ2-1; D perhaps matches TRBD1 (5 bases). V gave up 7 bases and J gave up 8 bases, with 27 bases separating them. This CDR3 comprises 17 residues. The germline V gene has CDR1 LNHDA and CDR2 SQIVND (reference sequence). CDR3 residues: CASIQYGEGHPGYEQFF. The CDR3 nucleotides are TGTGCCAGTATTCAATACGGTGAAGGACACCCTGGCTATGAGCAGTTCTTC.

The rearrangement uses TRBV24-1 and TRBJ1-1; 10 nucleotides match TRBD1. V was clipped by 4 bases and J by 10 bases; unmatched bases: 11. CDR3 length: 15 amino acids. Germline values: CDR1 KGHDR, CDR2 SFDVKD. CDR3 nucleotide sequence: TGTGCCACCAGTGAATCCGGGACAGGGGTAGCTGGAGCTTTCTTT. Its protein is CATSESGTGVAGAFF.

The chain employs TRBV4-3 and TRBJ1-2; D is ambiguous. Germline CDR1 is LGHNA and CDR2 is YSLEER. Trimming pared 3 bases from V and 6 bases from J, leaving 11 bases between. The CDR3 sequence is 13 residues long. The DNA of the CDR3 is TGCGCCAGCAGCCACAGTAGTCGGGATGGCTACACCTTC. Residues: CASSHSSRDGYTF.

This chain connects TRBV28 to TRBJ2-5, with 9 nucleotides matching TRBD2. CDR1 and CDR2 (germline): MDHEN, SYDVKM. The CDR3 loop spans 23 amino acids. V gave up 3 bases and J gave up 2 bases; unmatched junction bases: 28. CDR3 amino acids: CASSLRGGSLSPRGQHFQETQYF. CDR3 nucleotides: TGTGCCAGCAGTTTGCGGGGGGGCAGTTTATCTCCCAGGGGCCAGCATTTTCAAGAGACCCAGTACTTC.

This chain links TRBV3-1 (or the pseudogene TRBV3-2) with TRBJ1-6, with D hard to call. The CDR3 has 14 amino acids. V was trimmed by 4 bases and J by 5 bases, leaving 9 bases between them. In germline, CDR1 is LGHDT, CDR2 YNNKEL (reference sequence). CDR3 in amino acids: CASSPDGDNSPLHF. Here the CDR3 DNA reads TGTGCCAGCAGCCCCGACGGAGATAATTCACCCCTCCACTTT.

V is TRBV27 and J is TRBJ1-2; D remains ambiguous. The CDR3 is made up of 15 amino acids. V lost 4 bases to trimming and J lost 3 bases, with 15 bases between them. The germline CDR1 and CDR2 sequences are MNHEY and SMNVEV (reference sequence). CDR3: CASSSPGRGHYGYTF. CDR3 in DNA: TGTGCCAGCAGTTCTCCAGGTCGCGGCCACTATGGCTACACCTTC.

This CDR3 reads CASSLAGSGNYEQYF. In DNA, the CDR3 is TGTGCCAGCAGCTTAGCGGGATCGGGGAACTACGAGCAGTACTTC. This chain joins TRBV11-1 and TRBJ2-7, with D possibly being TRBD2 (5 bases). Germline V CDR1 and CDR2: SGHAT, FQDESV (reference sequence). V lost 0 bases to trimming and J lost 3 bases, with 12 bases between them. This CDR3 is built from 15 residues.

V gene TRBV7-9 combines with J gene TRBJ2-3, with D perhaps being TRBD1 or TRBD2 (6 bases each). The CDR3 has 15 residues. Per the germline V gene, CDR1 is SEHNR and CDR2 is FQNEAQ (reference sequence). V was clipped by 2 bases and J by 6 bases, with 15 bases between them. As DNA, the CDR3 is TGTGCCAGCAGCTTAAACCTGGGGGCGGGGGATACGCAGTATTTT. Translated, it gives CASSLNLGAGDTQYF.

This clone was counted a few times. The gene calls are TRBV5-6 and TRBJ2-2, with D uncertain. Per germline, CDR1 SGHDT and CDR2 YYEEEE. CDR3 length: 12 amino acids. V was shortened by 1 base and J by 7 bases, with 5 bases between the two germline ends. CDR3 protein: CASSLWVGELFF. The DNA for the CDR3 is TGTGCCAGCAGCTTGTGGGTCGGGGAGCTGTTTTTT. Together with reference TRBV5-6 and TRBJ2-2, the CDR3 gives the full variable domain: DAGVTQSPTHLIKTRGQQVTLRCSPKSGHDTVSWYQQALGQGPQFIFQYYEEEERQRGNFPDRFSGHQFPNYSSELNVNALLLGDSALYLCASSLWVGELFFGEGSRLTVL.

V gene TRBV5-5 combines with J gene TRBJ2-7, with D perhaps given as TRBD1 or TRBD2 (5 bases each). Trimming took off 0 bases at V and 7 bases at J, with 17 bases between the two ends. Germline V gene lookup returns CDR1 SGHKS and CDR2 YYEKEE (reference sequence). The CDR3 sequence is 15 residues long. CDR3 in amino acids: CASSLAGAGAREQYF. In DNA, the CDR3 is TGTGCCAGCAGCTTGGCCGGGGCAGGTGCACGGGAGCAGTACTTC.

The chain employs TRBV4-1 and TRBJ1-2; a weak D match, TRBD1 (6 bases). V shed 4 bases and J shed 6 bases, with 21 bases lying between them. The CDR3 has 16 amino acids. Per germline, CDR1 MGHRA and CDR2 YSYEKL. CDR3 sequence reads: CASSRFDTGWFNGYTF. The CDR3 nucleotides read TGCGCCAGCAGCCGTTTTGATACAGGGTGGTTTAATGGCTACACCTTC.

The chain couples TRBV2 to TRBJ2-2, with TRBD2 matching over 8 bases. The germline V gene encodes CDR1 SNHLY and CDR2 FYNNEI. The length of the CDR3 is 13 residues. J gave up 4 bases and V 10 bases, and 5 bases lay outside the gene matches. Written as DNA, the CDR3 is TGTGCCACCGCGGGGGGAATCACCGGGGAGCTGTTTTTT. Protein sequence: CATAGGITGELFF.

The chain couples TRBV9 to TRBJ2-3; 9 positions agree with TRBD1. The junction had 2 bases not matched to a gene; V was cut back by 2 bases and J by 1 base. The CDR3 spans 15 residues. Per the germline V gene, CDR1 is SGDLS and CDR2 is YYNGEE. CDR3 in DNA: TGTGCCAGCAGCGTGCGGACAGGGGGCACAGATACGCAGTATTTT. The encoded protein is CASSVRTGGTDTQYF.

This chain uses TRBV19 with TRBJ2-3; 11 bases are shared with TRBD2. This CDR3 region has 19 residues. V dropped 5 bases and J dropped 0; count of bases not matched to a gene: 13. CDR1 LNHDA and CDR2 SQIVND come from the germline V gene (reference sequence). The CDR3 sequence: CASSPGPSGGRISTDTQYF. CDR3 DNA: TGTGCCAGTAGTCCGGGACCTAGCGGGGGGAGGATTAGCACAGATACGCAGTATTTT.

This clone was seen just once. The chain uses TRBV3-1 (or the pseudogene TRBV3-2) and TRBJ2-3; possible D gene TRBD2, 5 bases. CDR1 and CDR2 from the germline V gene are LGHDT and YNNKEL (reference sequence). This CDR3 comprises 16 residues. The ends were cut back, 6 bases at V and 0 bases at J, with 16 bases in the middle. The CDR3: CASRLPWGASTDTQYF. In DNA, the CDR3 is TGTGCCAGCAGACTCCCCTGGGGAGCCAGCACAGATACGCAGTATTTT.

This clone has a single count. V and J are TRBV5-8 and TRBJ1-5, with TRBD1 identical over 7 bases. The CDR3 sequence is 14 residues long. The J segment lost 7 bases and the V segment lost 4 bases, leaving 8 bases of the junction unmatched. CDR1 is SGHTS and CDR2 is YDEGEE in the germline V gene. The CDR3 is CASSPTGDRQPQHF. The CDR3 region has the DNA TGTGCCAGCAGCCCCACAGGGGATAGGCAGCCCCAGCATTTT.

The gene calls are TRBV6-5 and TRBJ2-3; 10 bases agree with TRBD2. This CDR3 comprises 15 residues. Germline-derived CDR1 and CDR2 are MNHEY and SVGAGI. After removal of 6 bases from V and 3 bases from J, the junction contained 6 bases not matched to a gene. CDR3 residues: CASRASGGFTDTQYF. The CDR3 nucleotides read TGTGCCAGCAGAGCTAGCGGGGGATTTACAGATACGCAGTATTTT.

The genes are TRBV27 and TRBJ1-6; D unclear. Per the germline V gene, CDR1 is MNHEY and CDR2 is SMNVEV (reference sequence). The CDR3 extends over 16 amino acids. The V gene lost 5 bases and the J gene lost 0 bases, with 11 bases spanning the gap. Written as DNA, the CDR3 is TGTGCCAGCAGTCGCGACCTTAGCTCCTATAATTCACCCCTCCACTTT. Translating gives CASSRDLSSYNSPLHF.

The V gene is TRBV7-2, the J gene TRBJ2-7, with TRBD1 identical over 7 bases. V dropped 3 bases and J dropped 4; count of bases not matched to a gene: 6. CDR1 and CDR2 from the germline V gene are SGHTA and FQGNSA. CDR3 size: 14 residues. The CDR3 sequence: CASSFDRVQYEQYF. Written as DNA, the CDR3 is TGTGCCAGCAGCTTCGACAGGGTACAATACGAGCAGTACTTC.

The rearrangement links TRBV6-5 to TRBJ2-1; no firm D call. The CDR3 covers 13 residues. From germline, CDR1 is MNHEY and CDR2 SVGAGI. With 2 bases removed from V and 7 bases from J, the gap between germline ends came to 9 bases. CDR3 in amino acids: CASSYTPFNEQFF. The CDR3 DNA follows: TGTGCCAGCAGTTACACCCCTTTTAATGAGCAGTTCTTC.

V is TRBV5-8 and J is TRBJ2-6; 11 bases line up with TRBD1. Germline V gives CDR1 SGHTS, CDR2 YDEGEE. Unmatched junction bases numbered 8, after V lost 4 bases and J lost 5 bases. This CDR3 is built from 17 residues. In nucleotides, the CDR3 is TGTGCCAGCAGCGCGGGACAGGGGGATAAATGGGCCAACGTCCTGACTTTC. Its translation: CASSAGQGDKWANVLTF.

The chain uses TRBV5-4 and TRBJ1-1, with D perhaps matching TRBD1 (5 bases). Germline CDR1 reads SGHNT; CDR2 reads YYREEE (reference sequence). This CDR3 comprises 12 residues. V was pared by 3 bases and J by 6 bases, with 9 bases between. CDR3 sequence (DNA): TGTGCCAGCAGCTCCGGGACTGCTGAAGCTTTCTTT. This translates into CASSSGTAEAFF.

CDR3 coding DNA: TGTGCCAGCAGCTTAATGTCAACAGCGAGCTACGAGCAGTACTTC. It encodes CASSLMSTASYEQYF. The chain uses TRBV7-2 and TRBJ2-7, with D hard to call. CDR3 size: 15 residues. Germline CDR1 is SGHTA and CDR2 is FQGNSA. Deletions cut 2 bases from V and 3 bases from J, with 14 bases between.

This rearrangement joins TRBV12-3 or TRBV12-4 to TRBJ1-2; D may be TRBD1 (6 bases). The CDR3 extends over 13 amino acids. Between the trimmed V and J ends, which lost 4 bases and 5 bases, there was a span of 11 bases. CDR3 sequence (DNA): TGTGCCAGCAGTTCCGGGACACATTATGGCTACACCTTC. Protein: CASSSGTHYGYTF.

The chain uses TRBV5-4 and TRBJ2-7, with a possible D match to TRBD2 (6 bases). Germline assignment: CDR1 SGHNT and CDR2 YYREEE (reference sequence). The CDR3 is 14 amino acids. V dropped 3 bases and J dropped 1 base, with 11 bases sitting between them. CDR3 region: CASSSRLESYEQYF. The CDR3 DNA reads TGTGCCAGCAGCTCCCGACTAGAGTCCTACGAGCAGTACTTC. Full variable domain (remainder filled in from reference TRBV5-4 and TRBJ2-7): ETGVTQSPTHLIKTRGQQVTLRCSSQSGHNTVSWYQQALGQGPQFIFQYYREEENGRGNFPPRFSGLQFPNYSSELNVNALELDDSALYLCASSSRLESYEQYFGPGTRLTVT.